These T cell receptor beta chains were read from a single sample in a study of graft-versus-host responses after intestinal transplantation. For these TCRs, the target antigens are not known. TCRdb keeps only in-frame clones here, not all; method: immunoSEQ multiplex PCR. Counted here are some 50,000 clones, 84% occurring once; the ten biggest clones make up 0.46%. The material was unstimulated CD4+ T cells sorted from spleen or lymph node cells, obtained before transplant. The receptors shown here come from a human donor who was the organ donor for an intestinal transplant. Both conserved end residues are part of each CDR3. D genes are given only for firm matches. The listing skips clone size in some rows; elsewhere it reads once, few, many or a size class.

TRBV7-9,.,TRBJ1-1,.,CASSLRDGEAFF,TGTGCCAGCAGTCTACGGGACGGTGAAGCTTTCTTT
TRBV7-8,.,TRBJ1-1,.,CASSLEGQGLNTEAFF,TGTGCCAGCAGCTTAGAGGGGCAGGGCCTGAACACTGAAGCTTTCTTT
TRBV6-4,.,TRBJ2-3,TRBD2,CASSSFSGADTQYF,TGTGCCAGCAGTTCTTTTAGCGGGGCAGATACGCAGTATTTT
TRBV29-1,few,TRBJ2-7,TRBD2,CSVEGRSGKRYEQYF,TGCAGCGTTGAAGGCAGGAGCGGGAAGAGGTACGAGCAGTACTTC
TRBV7-9,.,TRBJ2-7,.,CASSFLFGVPTEQYF,TGTGCCAGCAGCTTTTTATTTGGGGTTCCTACGGAGCAGTACTTC
TRBV6-6,.,TRBJ2-7,.,CASSWGGQHYEQYF,TGTGCCAGCAGTTGGGGAGGACAACACTACGAGCAGTACTTC
TRBV7-9,.,TRBJ1-4,.,CASSLGLSQTTNEKLFF,TGTGCCAGCAGCTTAGGTTTGAGCCAGACAACTAATGAAAAACTGTTTTTT
TRBV27,.,TRBJ1-1,.,CASSFKVWGTEAFF,TGTGCCAGCAGTTTTAAAGTGTGGGGCACTGAAGCTTTCTTT
TRBV6-1,.,TRBJ1-3,.,CASSEDSGNTIYF,TGTGCCAGCAGTGAGGACTCTGGAAACACCATATATTTT
TRBV20-1,.,TRBJ2-1,.,CSARGSGEQFF,TGCAGTGCTAGAGGCAGCGGGGAGCAGTTCTTC
TRBV7-6,once,TRBJ2-3,.,CASSSQGKGFTDTQYF,TGTGCCAGCAGCTCCCAGGGAAAAGGGTTCACAGATACGCAGTATTTT
TRBV19,once,TRBJ1-3,.,CASTPPARPGNTIYF,TGTGCCAGTACTCCTCCCGCCAGGCCTGGAAACACCATATATTTT
TRBV5-1,.,TRBJ1-1,.,CATRGAGAEAFF,TGCGCCACCCGGGGAGCGGGGGCTGAAGCTTTCTTT
TRBV9,.,TRBJ2-5,.,CASSVGVGGETQYF,TGTGCCAGCAGCGTAGGAGTGGGAGGAGAGACCCAGTACTTC
TRBV7-2,.,TRBJ1-1,TRBD1,CASSSRDRVNTEAFF,TGTGCCAGCAGCTCCCGGGACAGGGTGAACACTGAAGCTTTCTTT
TRBV18,once,TRBJ2-7,.,CASSPKQAYEQYF,TGTGCCAGCTCACCAAAACAGGCCTACGAGCAGTACTTC
TRBV5-5,.,TRBJ2-3,.,CASSHLRSPDTQYF,TGTGCCAGCAGTCACTTACGGTCCCCAGATACGCAGTATTTT
TRBV27,.,TRBJ2-5,.,CASSYTGRWETQYF,TGTGCCAGCAGTTATACCGGGCGTTGGGAGACCCAGTACTTC
TRBV4-2,.,TRBJ1-1,.,CASSPGRGRAEAFF,TGTGCCAGCAGCCCTGGACGGGGGCGAGCTGAAGCTTTCTTT
TRBV5-1,.,TRBJ1-2,.,CASSYGTFYGYTF,TGCGCCAGCAGCTATGGGACTTTCTATGGCTACACCTTC
TRBV10-3,.,TRBJ1-1,.,CAISESNRAQNTEAFF,TGTGCCATCAGTGAGTCCAACAGGGCACAGAACACTGAAGCTTTCTTT
TRBV19,once,TRBJ2-6,TRBD1,CASSMPGGSGANVLTF,TGTGCCAGTAGTATGCCAGGGGGCTCTGGGGCCAACGTCCTGACTTTC
TRBV6-1,.,TRBJ2-1,TRBD2,CASSATSGRPNYNEQFF,TGTGCCAGCAGTGCCACTAGCGGGAGACCTAACTACAATGAGCAGTTCTTC
TRBV7-9,.,TRBJ1-5,.,CASSADGINQPQHF,TGTGCCAGCAGCGCCGACGGGATAAATCAGCCCCAGCATTTT
TRBV5-6,few,TRBJ2-7,.,CASSPGPGISYEQYF,TGTGCCAGCAGTCCAGGACCGGGCATATCCTACGAGCAGTACTTC
TRBV30,.,TRBJ2-5,TRBD2,CAGLISGGRETQYF,TGTGCTGGACTGATATCGGGGGGGCGGGAGACCCAGTACTTC
TRBV5-4,.,TRBJ2-7,.,CASSLVPERGSYEQYF,TGTGCCAGCAGCTTGGTTCCGGAACGGGGCTCCTACGAGCAGTACTTC
TRBV5-1,.,TRBJ2-1,TRBD2,CASKGRDNEQFF,TGCGCCAGCAAGGGGAGGGACAATGAGCAGTTCTTC
TRBV14,.,TRBJ2-2,TRBD2,CASSQDLLADYTGELFF,TGTGCCAGCAGCCAAGATCTCCTAGCGGATTACACCGGGGAGCTGTTTTTT
TRBV25-1,.,TRBJ1-6,TRBD1,CASRGTGYNSPLHF,TGTGCCAGCAGAGGGACAGGCTATAATTCACCCCTCCACTTT
TRBV5-5,.,TRBJ2-1,.,CASSLGVGSYNEQFF,TGTGCCAGCAGCTTGGGGGTGGGCTCCTACAATGAGCAGTTCTTC
TRBV30,.,TRBJ1-5,.,CAWSVPSPTMSPQHF,TGTGCCTGGAGTGTACCATCGCCCACAATGTCGCCCCAGCATTTT
TRBV6-5,once,TRBJ1-2,.,CASSYSVRASGYTF,TGTGCCAGCAGTTACTCGGTCAGGGCTTCTGGCTACACCTTC
TRBV10-3,.,TRBJ2-5,.,CAIRRLGQETQYF,TGTGCCATCAGGAGACTCGGGCAAGAGACCCAGTACTTC
TRBV7-2,few,TRBJ1-1,.,CASSSVGGQTEAFF,TGTGCCAGCAGCTCGGTGGGGGGGCAAACTGAAGCTTTCTTT
TRBV7-9,.,TRBJ2-1,TRBD2,CASSSGTSGRALNEQFF,TGTGCCAGCAGCTCCGGGACTAGCGGGAGGGCCCTCAATGAGCAGTTCTTC
TRBV7-9,.,TRBJ2-6,.,CASSFGGAGANVLTF,TGTGCCAGCAGCTTTGGAGGGGCTGGGGCCAACGTCCTGACTTTC
TRBV19,.,TRBJ2-1,TRBD2,CASSIDGAGGMHEQFF,TGTGCCAGTAGTATAGATGGGGCGGGAGGTATGCATGAGCAGTTCTTC
TRBV27,few,TRBJ1-2,TRBD1,CASSFRDRGGYTF,TGTGCCAGCAGTTTCCGGGACAGGGGTGGCTACACCTTC
TRBV2,.,TRBJ1-1,TRBD1,CASTRTGETEAFF,TGTGCCAGCACCCGGACAGGGGAGACTGAAGCTTTCTTT
TRBV9,.,TRBJ2-7,TRBD2,CASSVGTSDSYEQYF,TGTGCCAGCAGCGTAGGGACTAGCGACTCCTACGAGCAGTACTTC
TRBV2,.,TRBJ1-4,.,CASSGQVFNEKLFF,TGTGCCAGCAGTGGACAGGTTTTTAATGAAAAACTGTTTTTT
TRBV19,once,TRBJ1-2,.,CASSTRDNYGYTF,TGTGCCAGTAGTACCAGGGACAACTATGGCTACACCTTC
TRBV6-1,.,TRBJ2-7,TRBD1,CASRRQGLYEQYF,TGTGCCAGCAGAAGACAGGGGTTATACGAGCAGTACTTC
TRBV20-1,.,TRBJ2-5,.,CSARHQETQYF,TGCAGTGCTAGACACCAAGAGACCCAGTACTTC